The 24 T cell receptor beta chains given below trace back to one sample, sequenced in a study of shared clonotypes between healthy human individuals (TCRdb year 2020). Libraries were prepared through the immunoSEQ multiplex PCR assay. The table was pulled from immuneACCESS by TCRdb, which kept in-frame rearrangements only. Such tables lose some clones; where checked, under half of the loss comes from unresolved V genes, and the rest has no known cause. A total of hundreds of thousands of clones appear in this sample, roughly 91% of them only once. The ten largest clones capture around 15% of the sample. Sequencing was done on a sample of memory CD8+ T cells sorted from blood. The cell subset or site label corresponds to: CD45RO+ cells pooled with CCR7-negative TemRA cells. The receptors were gathered from a man between 18 and 29 years old in good health.

The chain has TRBV29-1 and TRBJ2-1; no clear D gene. CDR1 and CDR2 from the germline V gene are SQVTM and ANQGSEA. V shed 4 bases and J shed 6 bases, with 13 bases lying between them. The CDR3 has 13 amino acids. The CDR3 spells CSVGGRSGNEQFF. DNA of the CDR3: TGCAGCGTTGGAGGACGGTCAGGCAATGAGCAGTTCTTC.

A word on this clone: Germline is not matched at one junction end, which may reflect a read error. The genes are TRBV7-2 and TRBJ1-1, with D possibly TRBD1 on 5 matching bases. Germline values: CDR1 SGHTA, CDR2 FQGNSA. The CDR3 contains 16 residues. CDR3 bases: TGTGCCAGCAGCTTAGGAGACAGCTGGTTGAAGACTGAAGCTTTCTTT. Its protein product is CASSLGDSWLKTEAFF.

The chain uses TRBV11-2 and TRBJ2-3; 12 nucleotides agree with TRBD2. The CDR3 has 15 amino acids. Germline CDR1 is SGHAT and CDR2 is FQNNGV. Losses at the gene ends were 4 bases for V and 7 bases for J; bases not matched to a gene: 6. The CDR3 region is CASSSSGGAFNTQYF. CDR3 nucleotides: TGTGCCAGCAGCTCTAGCGGGGGGGCCTTCAATACGCAGTATTTT.

This clone has only a few counts. The J gene is TRBJ1-4, the V gene TRBV28; possibly TRBD1 for D (5 bases). The CDR3 runs to 15 residues. V was cut by 5 bases and J by 8 bases, with 18 bases left in between. Germline V gene lookup returns CDR1 MDHEN and CDR2 SYDVKM. CDR3 DNA sequence: TGTGCCAGCAGTCCCCCGGGGAGGGGCGACGAAAAACTGTTTTTT. Its translation is CASSPPGRGDEKLFF.

The rearrangement links TRBV27 to TRBJ1-2, with no clear D. Trimming cost V 6 bases and J 1 base, with 15 bases left between them. The CDR3 is 15 amino acids. From germline, CDR1 is MNHEY and CDR2 SMNVEV (reference sequence). CDR3 amino acids: CASRSPVHNNYGYTF. For the CDR3, the DNA is TGTGCCAGCAGATCCCCAGTCCATAATAACTATGGCTACACCTTC.

This sequence joins TRBV7-9 and TRBJ2-3, with 9 bases identical to TRBD2. The CDR3 is 15 amino acids. The germline CDR1 and CDR2 sequences are SEHNR and FQNEAQ (reference sequence). V lost 5 bases to trimming and J lost 1 base; unmatched junction nucleotides: 4. The CDR3 sequence is CASSTPSGGTDTQYF. The CDR3 nucleotides read TGTGCCAGCAGCACCCCTAGCGGGGGCACAGATACGCAGTATTTT.

This clone showed up just once. The rearrangement joins TRBV29-1 to TRBJ1-1; D is unresolved. The V and J ends lost 4 bases and 1 base respectively, with 4 bases between them. Per germline, CDR1 SQVTM and CDR2 ANQGSEA. This CDR3 has 11 amino acids. CDR3 coding DNA: TGCAGCGTTGCGAAGAACACTGAAGCTTTCTTT. Its translation is CSVAKNTEAFF.

This clone has just a few counts. The chain joins TRBV5-1 to TRBJ2-7, with D possibly TRBD1 on 6 matching bases. Per germline, CDR1 SGHRS and CDR2 YFSETQ. The germline V and J ends were trimmed by 3 bases and 0 bases, with 10 bases remaining between them. This CDR3 is 14 amino acids long. DNA of the CDR3: TGCGCCAGCAGCTCACAGGGTTTCTCCTACGAGCAGTACTTC. Translated, it gives CASSSQGFSYEQYF. Full variable domain (missing parts from reference TRBV5-1 and TRBJ2-7): KAGVTQTPRYLIKTRGQQVTLSCSPISGHRSVSWYQQTPGQGLQFLFEYFSETQRNKGNFPGRFSGRQFSNSRSEMNVSTLELGDSALYLCASSSQGFSYEQYFGPGTRLTVT.

The genes are TRBV5-6 and TRBJ2-7; 7 bases are shared with TRBD1. Unmatched junction bases numbered 11, after V lost 0 bases and J lost 2 bases. CDR3 size: 17 residues. In germline, CDR1 is SGHDT, CDR2 YYEEEE. The CDR3: CASSLVPFRDRTYEQYF. CDR3 coding DNA: TGTGCCAGCAGCTTGGTGCCATTCCGGGACAGAACCTACGAGCAGTACTTC.

This chain connects TRBV6-5 to TRBJ1-3; TRBD1 is a possible D gene (6 bases). This CDR3 has 15 residues. Trimming shortened V by 4 bases and J by 0 bases, and 10 bases separated the two germline ends. Germline CDR1 MNHEY, CDR2 SVGAGI. The CDR3: CASSSTGSSGNTIYF. The CDR3 region has the DNA TGTGCCAGCAGTTCCACAGGGAGCTCTGGAAACACCATATATTTT.

This sequence joins TRBV5-1 and TRBJ2-5; D not certain. CDR1 SGHRS and CDR2 YFSETQ come from the germline V gene. Trimming pared 0 bases from V and 3 bases from J, leaving 15 bases between. This CDR3 region has 16 residues. CDR3 loop: CASSLGVIGGEETQYF. As DNA, the CDR3 is TGCGCCAGCAGCTTGGGTGTCATCGGTGGGGAAGAGACCCAGTACTTC.

The chain is built from TRBV5-1 and TRBJ1-1; D gene unclear. Trimming shortened V by 7 bases and J by 4 bases, and 23 bases separated the two germline ends. Germline assignment: CDR1 SGHRS and CDR2 YFSETQ. The CDR3 is made up of 16 amino acids. The CDR3 spells CASFRGRRLVGTEAFF. Here the CDR3 DNA reads TGCGCCAGCTTCCGGGGTAGACGTTTGGTTGGCACTGAAGCTTTCTTT.

The chain combines TRBV29-1 with TRBJ2-7; TRBD1 agrees at 9 bases. The CDR3 consists of 14 residues. Unmatched junction bases numbered 6, after V lost 3 bases and J lost 3 bases. CDR1 is SQVTM and CDR2 is ANQGSEA in the germline V gene. The CDR3 loop is CSVEMGQGLYEQYF. The CDR3 bases are TGCAGCGTTGAGATGGGACAGGGCCTCTACGAGCAGTACTTC.

V gene TRBV27 combines with J gene TRBJ1-2; TRBD1 aligns across 7 bases. CDR3 length: 14 amino acids. Per the germline V gene, CDR1 is MNHEY and CDR2 is SMNVEV (reference sequence). Losses at the gene ends were 6 bases for V and 6 bases for J; bases not matched to a gene: 10. The CDR3 sequence is CASRITGTEDGYTF. CDR3 nucleotides: TGTGCCAGCAGAATCACCGGGACAGAGGATGGCTACACCTTC.

This chain uses TRBV5-5 with TRBJ2-7; 7 nucleotides agree with TRBD1. Germline V gives CDR1 SGHKS, CDR2 YYEKEE (reference sequence). J gave up 3 bases and V 1 base, and 10 bases lay outside the gene matches. The CDR3 covers 16 residues. This CDR3 is CASSLFLRDRGYEQYF. The CDR3 DNA is TGTGCCAGCAGCTTGTTTTTGAGGGACAGAGGCTACGAGCAGTACTTC.

In this sample, this clone turned up once. The rearrangement links TRBV30 to TRBJ1-2; TRBD1 might be the D (6 bases). Germline CDR1 GTSNPN, CDR2 SVGIG (reference sequence). This CDR3 is built from 14 residues. The V end lost 2 bases, the J end lost 1 base, and 11 bases lay between the germline ends. CDR3 nucleotides: TGTGCCTGGAGTTCGGGACAACTTAACTATGGCTACACCTTC. It translates to CAWSSGQLNYGYTF.

The genes are TRBV5-6 and TRBJ1-2, with 7 bases aligning to TRBD1. There are 14 residues in the CDR3. V lost 0 bases, J lost 3 bases, and 2 bases stayed unmatched. CDR1 is SGHDT, CDR2 YYEEEE, per germline. The CDR3 is CASSLVTGDYGYTF. CDR3 sequence (DNA): TGTGCCAGCAGCTTGGTCACAGGGGACTATGGCTACACCTTC.

This chain connects TRBV9 to TRBJ2-1, with TRBD2 identical over 9 bases. The CDR3 loop spans 12 amino acids. V lost 3 bases and J lost 9; bases outside the gene matches: 1. The germline CDR1 and CDR2 sequences are SGDLS and YYNGEE. CDR3 nucleotides: TGTGCCAGCAGCGAACTAGCGGGTGAGCAGTTCTTC. This encodes CASSELAGEQFF. The full variable domain, its missing parts supplied by reference TRBV9 and TRBJ2-1, is DSGVTQTPKHLITATGQRVTLRCSPRSGDLSVYWYQQSLDQGLQFLIQYYNGEERAKGNILERFSAQQFPDLHSELNLSSLELGDSALYFCASSELAGEQFFGPGTRLTVL.

The chain joins TRBV2 to TRBJ2-3; perhaps TRBD2 as D (5 bases). There are 16 residues in the CDR3. Germline V gives CDR1 SNHLY, CDR2 FYNNEI. V lost 6 bases, J lost 7 bases, and 23 bases lay in between. This CDR3 reads CASRGEASRLMNTQYF. The CDR3, as DNA: TGTGCCAGCAGGGGAGAGGCCTCAAGACTGATGAATACGCAGTATTTT.

The gene calls are TRBV7-6 and TRBJ2-1, with TRBD1 matching over 7 bases. This CDR3 comprises 15 residues. Germline CDR1 reads SGHVS; CDR2 reads FNYEAQ. V dropped 4 bases and J dropped 0; count of bases not matched to a gene: 3. The CDR3 nucleotides are TGTGCCAGCAGCTCGACAGGGAGCTCCTACAATGAGCAGTTCTTC. It specifies CASSSTGSSYNEQFF.

This clone was seen at least ten times. The rearrangement links TRBV2 to TRBJ2-7; TRBD2 matches 7 bases. V gave up 2 bases and J gave up 3 bases; unmatched junction bases: 7. The V gene's germline CDR1 is SNHLY and CDR2 FYNNEI. This CDR3 is 15 amino acids long. The CDR3 sequence is CASSELAGELYEQYF. CDR3 in DNA: TGTGCCAGCAGTGAATTGGCGGGAGAACTCTACGAGCAGTACTTC.

V is TRBV4-1 and J is TRBJ2-2, with TRBD2 identical over 7 bases. J gave up 8 bases and V 3 bases, and 3 bases lay outside the gene matches. Looked up from germline, CDR1 is MGHRA and CDR2 is YSYEKL. The CDR3 loop spans 13 amino acids. The CDR3 spells CASSHGGSGELFF. The DNA of the CDR3 is TGCGCCAGCAGCCACGGGGGGTCAGGGGAGCTGTTTTTT.

This chain connects TRBV20-1 to TRBJ1-1; no clear D gene. The V end lost 1 base, the J end lost 7 bases, and 4 bases lay between the germline ends. From germline, CDR1 is DFQATT and CDR2 SNEGSKA (reference sequence). This CDR3 is built from 10 residues. The CDR3 DNA reads TGCAGTGCTAGAGCAAATGAAGCTTTCTTT. Residues: CSARANEAFF.

To note about this clone: Other nucleotide sequences in the sample specify the same CDR3. The CDR3 sequence: CASSLGYNEQFF. CDR3 nucleotide sequence: TGTGCCAGCAGCTTAGGATACAATGAGCAGTTCTTC. The chain employs TRBV11-2 and TRBJ2-1; D is ambiguous. CDR3 size: 12 residues. CDR1 and CDR2 (germline): SGHAT, FQNNGV. Deletions cut 1 base from V and 4 bases from J, with 2 bases between.